These T cell receptor beta chains were read from a single sample in a study of shared clonotypes between healthy human individuals. Sequencing was performed with immunoSEQ multiplex PCR; in TCRdb, only in-frame clones are kept and a portion is missing. The sample lists around 2,000,000 clones, approximately 95% occurring once. Sequencing was performed on naive CD8+ T cells sorted from blood. The receptors derive from a young man in good health. Both conserved end residues are part of each CDR3. The D gene is left open where the match is weak. The size field is filled for only some rows; it gives once, few, many or a size class.

d_gene	j_gene	abundance	v_gene	CDR3aa	CDR3nt
-	TRBJ2-7	-	TRBV11-3	CASSLAGGSYEQYF	TGTGCCAGCAGCTTAGCAGGGGGGAGTTACGAGCAGTACTTC
-	TRBJ1-1	-	TRBV29-1	CSATRTDMNTEAFF	TGCAGCGCGACAAGGACGGACATGAACACTGAAGCTTTCTTT
-	TRBJ1-2	-	TRBV4-2	CASSRTPGQGGGYTF	TGTGCCAGCAGCCGAACTCCGGGACAAGGGGGAGGGTACACCTTC
-	TRBJ2-7	-	TRBV28	CASSFAYEQYF	TGTGCCAGCAGTTTCGCGTACGAGCAGTACTTC
TRBD1	TRBJ2-6	-	TRBV6-1	CASTGAGANVLTF	TGTGCCAGTACAGGGGCTGGGGCCAACGTCCTGACTTTC
-	TRBJ1-3	-	TRBV30	CAWRSIGNTIYF	TGTGCCTGGAGATCCATAGGAAACACCATATATTTT
TRBD1	TRBJ2-3	once	TRBV2	CASLTGTTDTQYF	TGTGCCAGCCTGACAGGGACCACAGATACGCAGTATTTT
-	TRBJ2-1	-	TRBV15	CATRPGPPNGSSYNEQFF	TGTGCCACCCGACCTGGACCACCGAATGGAAGCTCCTACAATGAGCAGTTCTTC
-	TRBJ2-1	-	TRBV11-2	CASSLGRQWGNEQFF	TGTGCCAGCAGCCTGGGCCGGCAATGGGGCAATGAGCAGTTCTTC
TRBD2	TRBJ2-5	once	TRBV7-9	CASSYWLAGTQETQYF	TGTGCCAGCAGCTATTGGCTAGCGGGAACCCAAGAGACCCAGTACTTC
-	TRBJ1-1	-	TRBV6-6	CASTSMEGLMNTEAFF	TGTGCCAGCACCTCGATGGAGGGACTCATGAACACTGAAGCTTTCTTT
TRBD2	TRBJ2-1	-	TRBV2	CASRGLAGRNEQFF	TGTGCCAGCAGGGGCCTAGCGGGCCGTAATGAGCAGTTCTTC
TRBD2	TRBJ2-1	-	TRBV7-2	CASSSRLAETYNEQFF	TGTGCCAGCAGCTCCAGACTAGCGGAGACCTACAATGAGCAGTTCTTC
-	TRBJ2-7	-	TRBV5-6	CASSLAPGTYEQYF	TGTGCCAGCAGCTTGGCGCCAGGGACCTACGAGCAGTACTTC
TRBD2	TRBJ2-7	-	TRBV10-3	CAISGLAGGYYEQYF	TGTGCCATCAGTGGACTAGCGGGAGGGTACTACGAGCAGTACTTC
TRBD2	TRBJ2-1	-	TRBV4-1	CASSTSSGSLDEQFF	TGCGCCAGCAGCACCTCTAGCGGGAGCTTGGATGAGCAGTTCTTC
-	TRBJ1-1	-	TRBV11-2	CASSSGTTEAFF	TGTGCCAGCAGCTCAGGGACCACTGAAGCTTTCTTT
-	TRBJ1-1	-	TRBV5-1	CASSLEGVAEAFF	TGCGCCAGCAGCTTGGAGGGGGTCGCTGAAGCTTTCTTT
TRBD2	TRBJ2-7	few	TRBV5-4	CASSLAGSSYEQYF	TGTGCCAGCAGCCTAGCGGGGAGCTCCTACGAGCAGTACTTC
-	TRBJ2-7	once	TRBV6-1	CASTAGLSYEQYF	TGTGCCAGCACGGCGGGGCTCTCCTACGAGCAGTACTTC
TRBD1	TRBJ2-7	once	TRBV11-2	CASSATGWSYEQYF	TGTGCCAGCAGCGCGACAGGGTGGTCCTACGAGCAGTACTTC
-	TRBJ2-5	-	TRBV6-5	CASSYSRSQETQYF	TGTGCCAGCAGTTATAGTAGAAGCCAAGAGACCCAGTACTTC
-	TRBJ2-6	-	TRBV27	CASSLYPPGRMGLAGANVLTF	TGTGCCAGCAGTTTATATCCTCCGGGGAGGATGGGATTGGCTGGGGCCAACGTCCTGACTTTC
-	TRBJ1-6	-	TRBV7-5	CARNIGRSHSYNSPLHF	TGTGCCAGAAACATCGGCAGGTCCCACTCCTATAATTCACCCCTCCACTTT
TRBD2	TRBJ2-1	-	TRBV2	CASKELAGVGQFF	TGTGCCAGCAAGGAACTAGCGGGAGTTGGGCAGTTCTTC
-	TRBJ1-5	-	TRBV11-3	CASSSSSLGQPQHF	TGTGCCAGCAGTTCGTCGTCCCTAGGTCAGCCCCAGCATTTT
TRBD2	TRBJ2-2	-	TRBV2	CASSEDLAGGNTGELFF	TGTGCCAGCAGTGAAGATTTAGCGGGGGGGAACACCGGGGAGCTGTTTTTT
-	TRBJ1-5	few	TRBV18	CASSPPGGSNQPQHF	TGTGCCAGCTCACCACCTGGTGGGAGCAATCAGCCCCAGCATTTT
TRBD1	TRBJ2-3	-	TRBV5-6	CASSWMPGQGSTDTQYF	TGTGCCAGCAGCTGGATGCCGGGACAGGGGAGCACAGATACGCAGTATTTT
-	TRBJ2-4	-	TRBV7-9	CASSFSGSLPDIQYF	TGTGCCAGCAGCTTCTCTGGATCTTTACCGGACATTCAGTACTTC
-	TRBJ1-5	-	TRBV20-1	CSATQGQPQHF	TGCAGTGCTACCCAGGGACAGCCCCAGCATTTT
TRBD2	TRBJ2-7	few	TRBV6-5	CASSYSTGLAGLEQYF	TGTGCCAGCAGTTACTCTACGGGACTAGCGGGACTCGAGCAGTACTTC
TRBD1	TRBJ2-7	-	TRBV6-1	CASSELRQGATYEQYF	TGTGCCAGCAGTGAACTCCGGCAGGGGGCCACCTACGAGCAGTACTTC
TRBD1	TRBJ2-7	-	TRBV15	CATSRDGQGAYEQYF	TGTGCCACCAGCAGAGACGGACAGGGGGCCTACGAGCAGTACTTC
-	TRBJ1-4	-	TRBV7-9	CASSPFEEKLFF	TGTGCCAGCAGCCCATTCGAGGAAAAACTGTTTTTT
-	TRBJ1-1	once	TRBV29-1	CSVGQNTEAFF	TGCAGCGTTGGACAGAACACTGAAGCTTTCTTT